This T cell receptor (beta chain) appears in the sequencing data of a study of CDR3 diversity in severe acne. The CDR3 length is 18 residues. V lost 0 bases and J 5 bases, leaving 22 bases between the germline ends. Germline V gene lookup returns CDR1 LGHDT and CDR2 YNNKEL (reference sequence). Ten or more counts support this clonotype. A single record per CDR3 protein comes from TCRdb applying MiXCR to the PCR reads. The table includes some 85,000 distinct CDR3 sequences, 45% to 55% detected once. The source material was blood. The chain combines TRBV3-1 with TRBJ2-5; no reliable D call. This TCR was sampled from a male donor with severe acne vulgaris. The CDR3 loop reads CASSQESARRLKWETQYF. CDR3 nucleotide sequence: TGTGCCAGCAGCCAAGAAAGTGCCCGGCGGTTGAAATGGGAGACCCAGTACTTC.